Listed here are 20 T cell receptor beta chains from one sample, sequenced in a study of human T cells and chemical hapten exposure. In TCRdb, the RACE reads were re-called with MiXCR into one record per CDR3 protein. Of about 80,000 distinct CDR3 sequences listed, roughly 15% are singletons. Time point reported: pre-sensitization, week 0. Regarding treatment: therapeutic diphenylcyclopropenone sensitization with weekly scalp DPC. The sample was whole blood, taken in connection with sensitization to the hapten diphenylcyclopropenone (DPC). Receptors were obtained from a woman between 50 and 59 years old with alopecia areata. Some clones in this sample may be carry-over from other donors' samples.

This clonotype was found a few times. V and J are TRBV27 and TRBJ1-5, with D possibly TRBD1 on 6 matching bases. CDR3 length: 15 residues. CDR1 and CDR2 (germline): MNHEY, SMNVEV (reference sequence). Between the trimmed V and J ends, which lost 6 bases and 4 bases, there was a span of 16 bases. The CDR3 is CASSPLDRLNQPQHF. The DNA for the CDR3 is TGTGCCAGCAGCCCCCTGGACAGATTGAATCAGCCCCAGCATTTT.

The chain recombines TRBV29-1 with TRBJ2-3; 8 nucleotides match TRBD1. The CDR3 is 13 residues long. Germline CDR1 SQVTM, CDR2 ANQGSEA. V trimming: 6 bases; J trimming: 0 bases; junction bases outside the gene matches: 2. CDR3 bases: TGCAGCGTACGGACAGGGAGCACAGATACGCAGTATTTT. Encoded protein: CSVRTGSTDTQYF.

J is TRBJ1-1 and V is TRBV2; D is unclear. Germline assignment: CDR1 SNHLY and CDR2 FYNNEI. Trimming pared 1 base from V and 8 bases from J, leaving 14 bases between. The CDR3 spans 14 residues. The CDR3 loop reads CASSEGPPFEEAFF. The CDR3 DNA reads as TGTGCCAGCAGTGAAGGTCCCCCCTTTGAGGAAGCTTTCTTT.

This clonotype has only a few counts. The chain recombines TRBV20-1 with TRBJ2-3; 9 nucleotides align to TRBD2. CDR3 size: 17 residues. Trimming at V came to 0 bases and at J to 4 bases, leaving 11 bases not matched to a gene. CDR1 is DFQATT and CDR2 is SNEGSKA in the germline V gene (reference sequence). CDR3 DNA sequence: TGCAGTGCTAGAGATCCCTGGGTAGCGGGAGAAGCAGATACGCAGTATTTT. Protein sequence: CSARDPWVAGEADTQYF.

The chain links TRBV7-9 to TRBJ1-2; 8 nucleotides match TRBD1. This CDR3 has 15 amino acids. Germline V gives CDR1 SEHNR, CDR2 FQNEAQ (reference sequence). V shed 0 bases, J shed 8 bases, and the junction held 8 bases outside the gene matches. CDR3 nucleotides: TGTGCCAGCAGCTTAGCGTTCGGACAGGGTTACGGCTACACCTTC. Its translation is CASSLAFGQGYGYTF.

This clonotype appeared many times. This CDR3 is CASSSRRDRGTEAFF. The CDR3 DNA reads as TGTGCCAGCAGTTCACGCCGGGACAGGGGAACTGAAGCTTTCTTT. The chain has TRBV6-2 or TRBV6-3 and TRBJ1-1, with 10 nucleotides matching TRBD1. The CDR3 extends over 15 amino acids. The junction had 7 bases not matched to a gene; V was cut back by 4 bases and J by 5 bases. The germline V gene encodes CDR1 MNHEY and CDR2 SVGEGT.

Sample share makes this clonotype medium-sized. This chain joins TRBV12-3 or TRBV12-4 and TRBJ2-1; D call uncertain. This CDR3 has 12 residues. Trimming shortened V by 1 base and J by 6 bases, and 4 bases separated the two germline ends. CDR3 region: CASSLGVNEQFF. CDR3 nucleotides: TGTGCCAGCAGTTTAGGAGTCAATGAGCAGTTCTTC.

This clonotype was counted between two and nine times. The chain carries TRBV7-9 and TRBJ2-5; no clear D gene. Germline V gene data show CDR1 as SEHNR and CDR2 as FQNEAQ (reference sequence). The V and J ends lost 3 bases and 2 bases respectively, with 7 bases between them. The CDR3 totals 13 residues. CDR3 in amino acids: CASSFMGQETQYF. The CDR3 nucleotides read TGTGCCAGCAGCTTCATGGGGCAAGAGACCCAGTACTTC.

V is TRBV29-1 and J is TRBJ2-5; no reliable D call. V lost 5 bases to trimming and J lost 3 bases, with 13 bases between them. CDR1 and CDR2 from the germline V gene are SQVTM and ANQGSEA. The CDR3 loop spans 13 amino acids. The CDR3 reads CSVCFSGEETQYF. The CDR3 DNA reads TGCAGCGTTTGTTTCTCTGGGGAAGAGACCCAGTACTTC. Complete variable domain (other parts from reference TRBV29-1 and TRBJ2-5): SAVISQKPSRDICQRGTSLTIQCQVDSQVTMMFWYRQQPGQSLTLIATANQGSEATYESGFVIDKFPISRPNLTFSTLTVSNMSPEDSSIYLCSVCFSGEETQYFGPGTRLLVL.

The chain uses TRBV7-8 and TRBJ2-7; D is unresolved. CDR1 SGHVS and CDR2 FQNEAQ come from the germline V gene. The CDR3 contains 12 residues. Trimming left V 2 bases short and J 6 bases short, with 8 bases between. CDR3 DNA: TGTGCCAGCAGCTTATTGAATGCCGAGCAGTACTTC. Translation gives CASSLLNAEQYF.

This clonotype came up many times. The CDR3: CASSLATSGSADTQYF. The DNA for the CDR3 is TGCGCCAGCAGCTTGGCTACTAGCGGGAGTGCAGATACGCAGTATTTT. The J gene is TRBJ2-3, the V gene TRBV5-1, with TRBD2 matching 11 bases. CDR1 is SGHRS and CDR2 is YFSETQ in the germline V gene. The CDR3 has 16 amino acids. The trim removed 0 bases at V and 4 bases at J, leaving 4 bases unmatched.

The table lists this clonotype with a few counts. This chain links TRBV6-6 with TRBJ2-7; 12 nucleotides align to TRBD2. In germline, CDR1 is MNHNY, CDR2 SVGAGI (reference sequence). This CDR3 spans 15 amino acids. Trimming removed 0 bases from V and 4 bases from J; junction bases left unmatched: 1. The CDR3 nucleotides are TGTGCCAGCAGTTACTCGACTAGCGGGAGTTACGAGCAGTACTTC. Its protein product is CASSYSTSGSYEQYF.

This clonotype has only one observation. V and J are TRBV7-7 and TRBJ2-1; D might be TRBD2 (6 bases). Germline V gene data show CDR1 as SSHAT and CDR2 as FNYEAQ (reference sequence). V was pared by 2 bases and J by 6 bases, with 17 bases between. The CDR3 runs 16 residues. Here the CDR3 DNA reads TGTGCCAGCAGCTTACTTGGGCCCGGGAGCAGCAATGAGCAGTTCTTC. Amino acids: CASSLLGPGSSNEQFF.

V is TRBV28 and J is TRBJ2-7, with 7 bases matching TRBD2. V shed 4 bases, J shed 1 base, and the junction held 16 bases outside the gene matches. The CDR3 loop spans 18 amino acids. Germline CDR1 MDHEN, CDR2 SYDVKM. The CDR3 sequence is CASSSYRDYRYNSYEQYF. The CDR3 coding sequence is TGTGCCAGCAGTTCCTACCGGGACTACCGCTACAATTCCTACGAGCAGTACTTC.

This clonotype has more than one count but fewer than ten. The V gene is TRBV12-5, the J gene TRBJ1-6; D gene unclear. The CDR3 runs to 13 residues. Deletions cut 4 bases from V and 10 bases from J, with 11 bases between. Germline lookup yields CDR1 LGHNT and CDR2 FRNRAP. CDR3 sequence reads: CASGSPDGSPLHF. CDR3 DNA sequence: TGTGCTAGTGGTTCCCCCGACGGGTCACCCCTCCACTTT.

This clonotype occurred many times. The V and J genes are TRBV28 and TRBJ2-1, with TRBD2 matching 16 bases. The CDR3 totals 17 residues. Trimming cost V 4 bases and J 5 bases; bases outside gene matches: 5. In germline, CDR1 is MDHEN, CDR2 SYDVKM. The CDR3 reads CASSSPGTSGRDNEQFF. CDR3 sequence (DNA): TGTGCCAGCAGTTCCCCCGGGACTAGCGGGAGGGACAATGAGCAGTTCTTC.

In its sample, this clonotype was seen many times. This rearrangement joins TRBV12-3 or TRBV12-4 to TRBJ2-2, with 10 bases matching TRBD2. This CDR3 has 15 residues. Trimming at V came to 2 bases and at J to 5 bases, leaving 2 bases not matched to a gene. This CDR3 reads CASSLSGRATGELFF. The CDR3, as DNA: TGTGCCAGCAGTTTAAGCGGGAGGGCAACCGGGGAGCTGTTTTTT.

CDR3 bases: TGCAGTGCGCTCGCGGACAGGGGGTCCAAAAACATTCAGTACTTC. Its translation: CSALADRGSKNIQYF. The chain combines TRBV20-1 with TRBJ2-4, with 10 bases identical to TRBD1. J was trimmed by 2 bases and V by 6 bases; bases with no gene match: 7. CDR1 and CDR2 from the germline V gene are DFQATT and SNEGSKA (reference sequence). The CDR3 consists of 15 residues.

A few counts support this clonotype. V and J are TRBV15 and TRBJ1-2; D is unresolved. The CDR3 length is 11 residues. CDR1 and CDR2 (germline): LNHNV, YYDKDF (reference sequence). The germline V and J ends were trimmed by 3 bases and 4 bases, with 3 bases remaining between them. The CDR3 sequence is CATSSFYGYTF. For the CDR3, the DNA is TGTGCCACCAGCAGTTTCTATGGCTACACCTTC.

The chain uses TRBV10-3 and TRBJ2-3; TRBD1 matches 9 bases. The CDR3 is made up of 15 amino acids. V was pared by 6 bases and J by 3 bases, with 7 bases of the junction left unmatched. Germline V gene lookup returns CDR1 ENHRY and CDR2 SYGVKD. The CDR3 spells CAISPGQGQTDTQYF. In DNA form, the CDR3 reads TGTGCCATCAGCCCGGGACAGGGACAGACAGATACGCAGTATTTT.